This TCR beta chain emerged from a study of cytomegalovirus exposure and HLA in healthy donors. Using immunoSEQ multiplex PCR, the repertoire was profiled, and TCRdb retains in-frame clones only, with some absent. The sample yields around 50,000 clones, just over 90% seen once. Germline trimming cut 6 bases from V and 0 bases from J; bases unmatched to any gene: 16. The CDR3 has 19 residues. Germline values: CDR1 MNHGY, CDR2 SAAAGT. This clone was seen ten or more times. The receptor's source is a woman in her late teens or twenties in good health and CMV-seronegative. Source material: PBMCs. V usage is TRBV6-8 and J usage is TRBJ2-4; 8 nucleotides match TRBD1. CDR3 sequence: CASSHPGQATPGAKNIQYF. CDR3 DNA sequence: TGTGCCAGCAGCCATCCGGGACAGGCCACCCCGGGAGCCAAAAACATTCAGTACTTC.